The 9 T cell receptor beta chains reported below all come from one sample, sequenced in a study of CD8 T cells in ankylosing spondylitis. Using its own MiXCR run on the 5' RACE reads, TCRdb lists one record per CDR3 protein. Counted here are around 890,000 distinct CDR3 sequences, about 12% occurring once; the ten biggest clones make up 0.51%. Antigens of these TCRs are unknown. The study's findings and limits: There was a TCR beta motif, made of several highly homologous variants, that appeared characteristic of ankylosing spondylitis blood.

Sequenced: blood, either unsorted or a sorted T cell fraction (not recorded which). The receptor source for this set is a male donor with ankylosing spondylitis.

The V call is TRBV10-3, the J call TRBJ2-1; 10 bases are shared with TRBD2. The germline gives CDR1 ENHRY, CDR2 SYGVKD. V was pared by 8 bases and J by 0 bases, with 4 bases of the junction left unmatched. The CDR3 totals 15 residues. The DNA of the CDR3 is TGTGCCATCCGGAGCGGGAGGGCCTCCTACAATGAGCAGTTCTTC. Protein: CAIRSGRASYNEQFF.

The chain is built from TRBV29-1 and TRBJ2-7; TRBD2 matches 9 bases. Germline CDR1 SQVTM, CDR2 ANQGSEA. V trimming: 6 bases; J trimming: 7 bases; junction bases outside the gene matches: 10. The CDR3 contains 13 residues. CDR3 loop: CSVAPGLASEQYF. DNA for the CDR3: TGCAGCGTCGCCCCGGGACTAGCTTCAGAGCAGTACTTC.

Ten or more counts support this clonotype. This chain joins TRBV5-1 and TRBJ2-7; D perhaps matches TRBD1 (7 bases). This CDR3 is 14 amino acids long. Germline CDR1 SGHRS, CDR2 YFSETQ. The V and J ends lost 2 bases and 4 bases respectively, with 13 bases between them. CDR3 coding DNA: TGCGCCAGCAGCTTTCAGGGGGGCCTGTACGAGCAGTACTTC. It specifies CASSFQGGLYEQYF.

The chain carries TRBV3-1 and TRBJ2-2, with TRBD2 matching 10 bases. The germline V gene has CDR1 LGHDT and CDR2 YNNKEL (reference sequence). The V and J ends lost 1 base and 3 bases, in that order; junction bases with no gene match: 5. The CDR3 length is 17 residues. The chain's CDR3 is CASSQASGSGYTGELFF. Here the CDR3 DNA reads TGTGCCAGCAGCCAAGCTAGCGGGAGTGGATACACCGGGGAGCTGTTTTTT.

CDR3 DNA sequence: TGTGCCAGCAGGCCTGCAGGGGGCGGAACGGGGGAGACCCAGTACTTC. It yields the protein CASRPAGGGTGETQYF. The chain uses TRBV28 and TRBJ2-5, with 8 bases aligning to TRBD1. Germline-derived CDR1 and CDR2 are MDHEN and SYDVKM. Trimming removed 6 bases from V and 5 bases from J; junction bases left unmatched: 14. The CDR3 sequence is 16 residues long.

V gene TRBV18 combines with J gene TRBJ1-4; possibly TRBD1 for D (5 bases). CDR1 and CDR2 (germline): KGHSH, LQKENI. Trimming pared 1 base from V and 8 bases from J, leaving 8 bases between. CDR3 length: 13 amino acids. The DNA for the CDR3 is TGTGCCAGCTCACCACAGGGGTCCGAAAAACTGTTTTTT. It is translated as CASSPQGSEKLFF.

This clonotype was seen ten or more times. Written as DNA, the CDR3 is TGCAGCGTTAAGAAGGCGGGTGACTATGGCTACACCTTC. Residues: CSVKKAGDYGYTF. The chain links TRBV29-1 to TRBJ1-2; D is undetermined. Germline V CDR1 and CDR2: SQVTM, ANQGSEA. V was clipped by 5 bases and J by 3 bases, with 13 bases between them. This CDR3 is built from 13 residues.

This clonotype was seen many times. The gene calls are TRBV4-3 and TRBJ1-1; D call uncertain. In germline, CDR1 is LGHNA, CDR2 YSLEER. This CDR3 is built from 13 residues. V shed 3 bases and J shed 10 bases, with 15 bases lying between them. The CDR3 reads CASSHNPEVGAFF. The CDR3 DNA is TGCGCCAGCAGCCATAACCCCGAGGTAGGAGCTTTCTTT.

In its sample, this clonotype was seen a few times. The chain joins TRBV5-1 to TRBJ2-5; D is uncertain. With 2 bases removed from V and 3 bases from J, the gap between germline ends came to 14 bases. Germline V gene lookup returns CDR1 SGHRS and CDR2 YFSETQ. The CDR3 extends over 15 amino acids. Here the CDR3 DNA reads TGCGCCAGCAGCTTCTCTCCATGGGGTGAAGAGACCCAGTACTTC. Translating gives CASSFSPWGEETQYF.